This paragraph reports one TCR beta chain. Reverse transcription used about 0.45 to 1 ug RNA and random hexamers. The immunoSEQ assay covered 54 Vbeta and 13 Jbeta segments for CDR3. TCRdb itself ran the immunoSEQ multiplex PCR reads through MiXCR, one entry per CDR3 protein. The sample holds hundreds of thousands of distinct CDR3 sequences, about 94% seen once. Definite or probable Susac syndrome was diagnosed using recently defined diagnostic criteria. The data were obtained in a study of CD8 T cells in Susac syndrome. V gave up 2 bases and J gave up 5 bases, with 18 bases separating them. Germline V lookup: CDR1 GTSNPN, CDR2 SVGIG (reference sequence). The CDR3 loop spans 16 amino acids.

Sample: CD4+ T cells from PBMCs. This sequence originates from a human donor with Susac syndrome. The genes are TRBV30 and TRBJ1-4, with TRBD1 as a possible D gene (5 bases). CDR3 in DNA: TGTGCCTGGAGTCTGGCGGGTGGCAGGGTGAATGAAAAACTGTTTTTT. The encoded protein is CAWSLAGGRVNEKLFF. The full variable domain, rest sourced from reference TRBV30 and TRBJ1-4, is SQTIHQWPATLVQPVGSPLSLECTVEGTSNPNLYWYRQAAGRGLQLLFYSVGIGQISSEVPQNLSASRPQDRQFILSSKKLLLSDSGFYLCAWSLAGGRVNEKLFFGSGTQLSVL.